Listed below are T cell receptor beta chains from one sample, sequenced in a study of CD8+CD57+ T cells in acquired aplastic anemia. One entry per CDR3 protein, called by TCRdb with MiXCR from the reads. The sample shows around 430,000 distinct CDR3 sequences, less than 35% of them seen only once. The sample taken for sequencing was sorted CD4+, CD8+, or CD8+CD57+ T cells (not recorded which) from PBMCs. These receptors were obtained from a human donor with aplastic anemia. CDR3s include the opening cysteine and the closing phenylalanine or tryptophan. The D gene is left open where the match is weak. Part of the rows lack a size; the others show once, few, many or a class for expanded clones.

j_call	clone_size	d_call	v_call	cdr3_nt	cdr3_aa
TRBJ1-2	many	-	TRBV4-3	TGCGCCAGCAGCCAATCCGGTGAGGCCGGCTATGGCTACACCTTC	CASSQSGEAGYGYTF
TRBJ2-7	-	-	TRBV20-1	TGCAGTGCCAGCAGCCAGGGAACCTTCTACGAGCAGTACTTC	CSASSQGTFYEQYF
TRBJ1-1	few	TRBD1	TRBV6-5	TGTGCCAGCAGTTATCAGGGGGTTGAAGCTTTCTTT	CASSYQGVEAFF
TRBJ2-2	-	-	TRBV24-1	TGTGCCACCGGGGAGGGGGCCGGCACCGGGGAGCTGTTTTTT	CATGEGAGTGELFF
TRBJ1-6	many	-	TRBV20-1	TGCAGTGCTTGGGGGGGGGGCCTGGATTCACCCCTCCACTTT	CSAWGGGLDSPLHF
TRBJ2-4	-	TRBD1	TRBV11-1	TGTGCCAGCAGCTCACCCCCGGGACAGGGTGGAAACATTCAGTACTTC	CASSSPPGQGGNIQYF
TRBJ1-6	-	-	TRBV7-8	TGTGCCAGCAGGGATAATAATTCACCCCTCCACTTT	CASRDNNSPLHF
TRBJ1-1	many	-	TRBV24-1	TGTGCCACCAGTGATTTTACGGGGCCAGCTTTCTTT	CATSDFTGPAFF
TRBJ2-2	once	TRBD1	TRBV6-2/TRBV6-3	TGTGCCAGCAGTTACCGACAGGGATCCGGGGAGCTGTTTTTT	CASSYRQGSGELFF
TRBJ1-2	medium-sized	TRBD1	TRBV7-2	TGTGCCAGCAGCTCGTCATCGGACAGGGGATATGGCTACACCTTC	CASSSSSDRGYGYTF
TRBJ2-7	few	TRBD2	TRBV7-2	TGTGCCAGCAGCCAAAGACTAGCGGGAGTCTACGAGCAGTACTTC	CASSQRLAGVYEQYF
TRBJ2-6	few	-	TRBV19	TGTGCCAGTACCCGGGAACCCATTTCTGGGGCCAACGTCCTGACTTTC	CASTREPISGANVLTF
TRBJ1-2	many	-	TRBV25-1	TGTGCCAGCAGTTTACAAAACTATGGCTACACCTTC	CASSLQNYGYTF
TRBJ2-5	few	-	TRBV7-2	TGTGCCAGCAGCTGGGGAGCAGAGACCCAGTACTTC	CASSWGAETQYF
TRBJ2-3	many	-	TRBV20-1	TGCAGTGCTCCCTTTTCCACAGATACGCAGTATTTT	CSAPFSTDTQYF
TRBJ1-1	many	TRBD1	TRBV20-1	TGCAGTGTTTCACAGGGGGCAGCTTTCTTT	CSVSQGAAFF
TRBJ2-1	few	TRBD2	TRBV6-1	TGTGCCAGCAGTCTCACTAGCGGGAGGGCGCAGTTCTTC	CASSLTSGRAQFF
TRBJ2-3	-	-	TRBV15	TGTGCCACCAGCAGAGAGGTGGGCAGGGAGGATACGCAGTATTTT	CATSREVGREDTQYF
TRBJ2-3	-	TRBD2	TRBV15	TGTGCCACCAGCAGAGGCGGGACTAGCGGGGGTAGCACAGATACGCAGTATTTT	CATSRGGTSGGSTDTQYF
TRBJ1-2	-	TRBD1	TRBV29-1	TGTGCCTGGAGAGGACAGGGGGCGAACTATGGCTACACCTTC	CAWRGQGANYGYTF
TRBJ1-2	few	-	TRBV4-3	TGCGCCAGCAGCCAAGTCTCTTCGCCAGAACACTATGGCTACACCTTC	CASSQVSSPEHYGYTF
TRBJ2-7	-	-	TRBV5-6	TGTGCCAGCAGCTTACGCCGGACGGAAGGCACCTACGAGCAGTACTTC	CASSLRRTEGTYEQYF
TRBJ1-1	-	-	TRBV6-1	TGTGCCAGCAGTGAAGTTTCCATGAACACTGAAGCTTTCTTT	CASSEVSMNTEAFF
TRBJ1-6	many	TRBD1	TRBV7-2	TGTGCCAGTGGACGGGACAGCTCGTTTTCACCCCTCCACTTT	CASGRDSSFSPLHF
TRBJ2-3	few	-	TRBV12-3/TRBV12-4	TGTGCCAGCACTTTACGTCCAGCCACAGATACGCAGTATTTT	CASTLRPATDTQYF
TRBJ1-1	few	-	TRBV25-1	TGTGCCAGCAGTTCCCAAACCCCAAGGACTGAAGCTTTCTTT	CASSSQTPRTEAFF
TRBJ2-7	-	-	TRBV29-1	TGCAGCGTGATAGGGACAAAACCCTACGAGCAGTACTTC	CSVIGTKPYEQYF
TRBJ1-1	many	-	TRBV29-1	TGCAGCGTTGGGGACCGGAGGACTGAAGCTTTCTTT	CSVGDRRTEAFF
TRBJ1-4	few	TRBD1	TRBV6-1	TGTGCCAGCAGTCATCCTGCGGGGGGGACAGGTTACGAAAAACTGTTTTTT	CASSHPAGGTGYEKLFF
TRBJ1-5	-	-	TRBV4-1	TGCGCCAGCAGCCTTCGAATACCGGGAGAGAATAGCAATCAGCCCCAGCATTTT	CASSLRIPGENSNQPQHF
TRBJ1-1	-	-	TRBV19	TGTGCCAGTAGTCCACGACAGGCGACACATGAAGCTTTCTTT	CASSPRQATHEAFF
TRBJ2-2	-	TRBD2	TRBV9	TGTGCCAGCAGCACTCCCCCGGGACTAGCGGCCGGGGAGCTGTTTTTT	CASSTPPGLAAGELFF
TRBJ2-5	few	TRBD2	TRBV20-1	TGCAGTGCGCTTCTAGCGGGAGAAGAGACCCAGTACTTC	CSALLAGEETQYF
TRBJ1-1	-	TRBD1	TRBV5-1	TGCGCCAGCAGCTTGGGACAGGGCTCGGTGGGCACTGAAGCTTTCTTT	CASSLGQGSVGTEAFF
TRBJ1-6	many	TRBD1	TRBV11-2	TGTGCCAGCAGCTGGGGACAGTTTAATTCACCCCTCCACTTT	CASSWGQFNSPLHF
TRBJ1-6	few	-	TRBV29-1	TGCACCACCGGGGGTTCACCCCTCCACTTT	CTTGGSPLHF
TRBJ2-3	few	-	TRBV7-3	TGTGCCAGCAGCTTTGGTGGAAGAAGCACAGATACGCAGTATTTT	CASSFGGRSTDTQYF
TRBJ1-6	few	-	TRBV7-3	TGTGCCGGCAGCCGGGTAGGAGGGCCCGCGGCGAATTCACCCCTCCACTTT	CAGSRVGGPAANSPLHF
TRBJ2-3	few	TRBD2	TRBV11-1	TGTGCCAGCAGCCTACGATTAGCGGGAATTGGCACAGATACGCAGTATTTT	CASSLRLAGIGTDTQYF
TRBJ2-2	-	-	TRBV18	TGTGCCAGCTCACCACGTATAGGGCCGGGCACCGGGGAGCTGTTTTTT	CASSPRIGPGTGELFF
TRBJ1-6	many	-	TRBV4-2	TGTGCCAGCAGCCAAGACAGGGGCGATAATTCACCCCTCCACTTT	CASSQDRGDNSPLHF
TRBJ2-3	few	-	TRBV20-1	TGCAGTGCCCCGGGACAAAGAAGGACAGATACGCAGTATTTT	CSAPGQRRTDTQYF
TRBJ2-5	many	-	TRBV2	TGTGCCAGTGCCAAGACGGAGACCCAGTACTTC	CASAKTETQYF
TRBJ1-2	-	-	TRBV11-2	TGTGCCTGGGCAGTTCTACAGGGCTATGGCTACACCTTC	CAWAVLQGYGYTF
TRBJ2-3	many	-	TRBV9	TGTGCCAGCAGCGTAGGACGCGGGGGCTCCCGAGATACGCAGTATTTT	CASSVGRGGSRDTQYF
TRBJ2-3	many	TRBD2	TRBV2	TGTGCCAGCAGTTTAGCGGGGGGGGCAGATACGCAGTATTTT	CASSLAGGADTQYF
TRBJ1-2	-	-	TRBV6-1	TGTGCCAGCAGACGGACAGTTGACTATGGCTACACCTTC	CASRRTVDYGYTF
TRBJ1-6	many	-	TRBV7-2	TGTGCCAGCAGCTTAGGACCGGGAGTGTCACCCCTCCACTTT	CASSLGPGVSPLHF
TRBJ2-7	-	TRBD2	TRBV25-1	TGTGCCAGCAGTGATGCCCTAGCGGGAGTCGGCGAGCAGTACTTC	CASSDALAGVGEQYF
TRBJ2-3	many	TRBD2	TRBV2	TGTGCCAGCAGGTTCGGGGGGGTGACGCAGTATTTT	CASRFGGVTQYF
TRBJ2-3	few	-	TRBV12-3/TRBV12-4	TGTGCCAGCAGTGTGGACTTCCCTCAGTATTTT	CASSVDFPQYF
TRBJ2-7	-	TRBD2	TRBV12-3/TRBV12-4	TGTGCCAGCAGTGAAGGGACTAGCGCATACGAGCAGTACTTC	CASSEGTSAYEQYF
TRBJ2-7	many	TRBD2	TRBV20-1	TGCAGTGCCCCGGGGGGTGTGATAAACGAGCAGTACTTC	CSAPGGVINEQYF